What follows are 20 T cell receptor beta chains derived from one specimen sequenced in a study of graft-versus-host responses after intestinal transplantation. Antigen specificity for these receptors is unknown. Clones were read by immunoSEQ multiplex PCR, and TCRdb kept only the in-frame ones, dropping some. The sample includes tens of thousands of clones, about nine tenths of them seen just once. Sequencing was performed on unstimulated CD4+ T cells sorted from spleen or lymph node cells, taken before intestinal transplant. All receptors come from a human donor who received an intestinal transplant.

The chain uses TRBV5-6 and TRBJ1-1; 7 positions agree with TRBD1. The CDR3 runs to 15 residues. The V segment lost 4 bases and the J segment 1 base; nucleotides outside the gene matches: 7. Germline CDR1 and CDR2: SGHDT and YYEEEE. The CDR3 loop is CASSNLGTENTEAFF. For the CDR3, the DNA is TGTGCCAGCAGCAACTTAGGGACAGAGAACACTGAAGCTTTCTTT.

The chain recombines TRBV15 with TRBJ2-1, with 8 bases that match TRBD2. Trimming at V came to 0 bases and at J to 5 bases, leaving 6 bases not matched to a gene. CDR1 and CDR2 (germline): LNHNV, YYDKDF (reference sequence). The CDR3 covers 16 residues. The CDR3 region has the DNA TGTGCCACCAGCAGAGATTACGGGGGGGCCCACAATGAGCAGTTCTTC. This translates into CATSRDYGGAHNEQFF.

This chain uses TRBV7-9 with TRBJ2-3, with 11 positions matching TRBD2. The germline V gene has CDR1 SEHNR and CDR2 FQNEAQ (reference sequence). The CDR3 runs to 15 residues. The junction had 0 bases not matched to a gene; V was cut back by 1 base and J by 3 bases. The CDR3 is CASSLGLAGTDTQYF. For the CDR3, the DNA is TGTGCCAGCAGCTTAGGACTAGCGGGGACAGATACGCAGTATTTT. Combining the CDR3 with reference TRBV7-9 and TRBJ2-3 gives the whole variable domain DTGVSQNPRHKITKRGQNVTFRCDPISEHNRLYWYRQTLGQGPEFLTYFQNEAQLEKSRLLSDRFSAERPKGSFSTLEIQRTEQGDSAMYLCASSLGLAGTDTQYFGPGTRLTVL.

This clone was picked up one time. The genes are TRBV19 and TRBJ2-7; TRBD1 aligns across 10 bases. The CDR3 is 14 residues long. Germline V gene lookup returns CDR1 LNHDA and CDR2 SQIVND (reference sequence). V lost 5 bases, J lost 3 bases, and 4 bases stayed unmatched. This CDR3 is CASSGGQGIYEQYF. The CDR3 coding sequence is TGTGCCAGTAGTGGGGGACAGGGGATCTACGAGCAGTACTTC.

DNA for the CDR3: TGTGCCAGCAGCGGCTCCGGGACAGAGACCTACGAGCAGTACTTC. It encodes CASSGSGTETYEQYF. The chain carries TRBV7-8 and TRBJ2-7; 7 nucleotides agree with TRBD1. This CDR3 has 15 residues. The J segment lost 2 bases and the V segment lost 5 bases, leaving 9 bases of the junction unmatched. Germline V gives CDR1 SGHVS, CDR2 FQNEAQ.

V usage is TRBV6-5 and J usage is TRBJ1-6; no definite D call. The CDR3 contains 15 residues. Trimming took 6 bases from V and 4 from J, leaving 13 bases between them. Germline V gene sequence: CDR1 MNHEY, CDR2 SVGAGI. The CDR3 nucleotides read TGTGCCAGCAGCCCCGCTGGTGCGTATAATTCACCCCTCCACTTT. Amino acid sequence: CASSPAGAYNSPLHF.

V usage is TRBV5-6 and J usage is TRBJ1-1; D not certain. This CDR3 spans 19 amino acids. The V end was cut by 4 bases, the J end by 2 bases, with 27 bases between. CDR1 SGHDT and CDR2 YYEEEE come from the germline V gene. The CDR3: CASSIPPGNSDRTNTEAFF. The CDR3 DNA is TGTGCCAGCAGCATCCCTCCGGGGAACAGCGACCGAACTAACACTGAAGCTTTCTTT.

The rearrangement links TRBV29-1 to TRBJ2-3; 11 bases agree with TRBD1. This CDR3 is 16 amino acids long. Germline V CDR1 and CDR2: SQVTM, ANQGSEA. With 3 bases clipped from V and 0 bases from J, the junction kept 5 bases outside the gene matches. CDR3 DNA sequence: TGCAGCGTTGATCGGACAGGGGGCTTGAGCACAGATACGCAGTATTTT. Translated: CSVDRTGGLSTDTQYF.

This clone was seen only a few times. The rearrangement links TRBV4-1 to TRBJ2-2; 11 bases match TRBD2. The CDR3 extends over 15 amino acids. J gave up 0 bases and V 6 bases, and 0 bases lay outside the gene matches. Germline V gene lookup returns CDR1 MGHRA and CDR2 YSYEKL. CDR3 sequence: CASRLAGANTGELFF. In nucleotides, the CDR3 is TGCGCCAGCAGACTAGCGGGGGCGAACACCGGGGAGCTGTTTTTT.

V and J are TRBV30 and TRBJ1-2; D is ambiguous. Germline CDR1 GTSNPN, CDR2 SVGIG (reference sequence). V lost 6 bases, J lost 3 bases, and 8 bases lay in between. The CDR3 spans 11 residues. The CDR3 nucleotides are TGTGCCTGCCAGAGGGACTATGGCTACACCTTC. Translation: CACQRDYGYTF.

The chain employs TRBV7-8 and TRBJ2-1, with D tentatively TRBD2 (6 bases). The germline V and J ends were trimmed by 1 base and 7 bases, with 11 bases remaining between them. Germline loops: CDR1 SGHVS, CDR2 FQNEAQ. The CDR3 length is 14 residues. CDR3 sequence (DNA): TGTGCCAGCAGCTTAGTGGGCGGGGCTAATGAGCAGTTCTTC. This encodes CASSLVGGANEQFF.

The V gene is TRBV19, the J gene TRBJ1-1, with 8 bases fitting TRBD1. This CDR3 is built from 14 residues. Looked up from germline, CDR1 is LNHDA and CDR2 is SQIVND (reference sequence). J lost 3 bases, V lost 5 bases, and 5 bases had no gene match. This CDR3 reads CASSSDRGDTEAFF. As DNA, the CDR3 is TGTGCCAGTAGTTCCGACAGGGGCGACACTGAAGCTTTCTTT.

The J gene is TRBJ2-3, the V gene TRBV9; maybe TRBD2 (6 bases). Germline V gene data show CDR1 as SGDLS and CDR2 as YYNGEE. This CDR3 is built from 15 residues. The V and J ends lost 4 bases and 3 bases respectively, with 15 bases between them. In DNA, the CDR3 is TGTGCCAGCAGCTTCAGCGGGTATCGGACAGATACGCAGTATTTT. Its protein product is CASSFSGYRTDTQYF.

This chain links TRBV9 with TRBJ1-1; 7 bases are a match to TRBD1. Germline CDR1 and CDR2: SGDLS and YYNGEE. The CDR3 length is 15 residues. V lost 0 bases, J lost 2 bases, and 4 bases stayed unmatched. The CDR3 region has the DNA TGTGCCAGCAGCGTAGTAAGGGGGCTCAACACTGAAGCTTTCTTT. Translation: CASSVVRGLNTEAFF. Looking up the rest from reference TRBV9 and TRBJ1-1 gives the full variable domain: DSGVTQTPKHLITATGQRVTLRCSPRSGDLSVYWYQQSLDQGLQFLIQYYNGEERAKGNILERFSAQQFPDLHSELNLSSLELGDSALYFCASSVVRGLNTEAFFGQGTRLTVV.

In DNA, the CDR3 is TGTGCCAGCAGCTTACGACTAGCGGGGGTACGCCAAGAGACCCAGTACTTC. Its protein product is CASSLRLAGVRQETQYF. This chain links TRBV7-2 with TRBJ2-5; TRBD2 aligns across 12 bases. Germline V gives CDR1 SGHTA, CDR2 FQGNSA. The CDR3 totals 17 residues. With V trimmed by 2 bases and J by 1 base, 5 bases remained unmatched. Using reference TRBV7-2 and TRBJ2-5 for the parts outside the CDR3, the full variable domain is GAGVSQSPSNKVTEKGKDVELRCDPISGHTALYWYRQSLGQGLEFLIYFQGNSAPDKSGLPSDRFSAERTGGSVSTLTIQRTQQEDSAVYLCASSLRLAGVRQETQYFGPGTRLLVL.

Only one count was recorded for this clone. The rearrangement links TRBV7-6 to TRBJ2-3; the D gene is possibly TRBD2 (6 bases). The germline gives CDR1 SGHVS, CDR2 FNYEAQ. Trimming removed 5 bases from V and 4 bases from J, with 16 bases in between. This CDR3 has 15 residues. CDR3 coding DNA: TGTGCCAGCAGCCAGGCGGCGGGGCGAGCAGATACGCAGTATTTT. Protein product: CASSQAAGRADTQYF. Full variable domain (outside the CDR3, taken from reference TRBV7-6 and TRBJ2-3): GAGVSQSPRYKVTKRGQDVALRCDPISGHVSLYWYRQALGQGPEFLTYFNYEAQQDKSGLPNDRFSAERPEGSISTLTIQRTEQRDSAMYRCASSQAAGRADTQYFGPGTRLTVL.

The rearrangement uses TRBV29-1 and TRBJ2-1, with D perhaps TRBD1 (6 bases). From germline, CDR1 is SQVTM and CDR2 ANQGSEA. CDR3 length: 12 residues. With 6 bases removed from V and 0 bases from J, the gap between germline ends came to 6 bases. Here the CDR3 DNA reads TGCAGCGTACAGGGCTCCTACAATGAGCAGTTCTTC. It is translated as CSVQGSYNEQFF.

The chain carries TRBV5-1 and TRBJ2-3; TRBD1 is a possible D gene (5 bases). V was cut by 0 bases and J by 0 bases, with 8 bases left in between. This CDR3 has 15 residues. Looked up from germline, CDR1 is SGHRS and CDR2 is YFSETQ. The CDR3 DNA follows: TGCGCCAGCAGCTTGGACCAGGGTAGCACAGATACGCAGTATTTT. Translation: CASSLDQGSTDTQYF. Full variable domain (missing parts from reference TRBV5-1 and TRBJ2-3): KAGVTQTPRYLIKTRGQQVTLSCSPISGHRSVSWYQQTPGQGLQFLFEYFSETQRNKGNFPGRFSGRQFSNSRSEMNVSTLELGDSALYLCASSLDQGSTDTQYFGPGTRLTVL.

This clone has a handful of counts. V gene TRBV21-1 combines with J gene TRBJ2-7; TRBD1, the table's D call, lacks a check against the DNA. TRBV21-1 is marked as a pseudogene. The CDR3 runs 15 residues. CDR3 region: CASSKGTGETYEQYF. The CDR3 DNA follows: TGTGCCAGCAGCAAGGGGACAGGGGAGACGTACGAGCAGTACTTC.

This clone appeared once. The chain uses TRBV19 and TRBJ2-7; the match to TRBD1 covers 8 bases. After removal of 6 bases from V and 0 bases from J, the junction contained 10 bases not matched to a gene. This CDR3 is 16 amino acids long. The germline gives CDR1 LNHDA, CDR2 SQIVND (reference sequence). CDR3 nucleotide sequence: TGTGCCAGTAGACCGGTCCCGGGACAGGCCTCCTACGAGCAGTACTTC. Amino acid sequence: CASRPVPGQASYEQYF.